A single sample is the source of the 31 T cell receptor beta chains below, sequenced in a study of T-cell reconstitution after alpha-beta-depleted transplantation in children (dated by TCRdb to about 2016). The library was prepared using PCR. Sequencer: Illumina HiSeq 2500. TCR libraries were prepared with molecular barcoding, using unique molecular identifiers to normalize TCRbeta repertoire quantification. TCRdb trimmed the raw reads at Q25, called clones with MiXCR and kept productive beta chains. Duplicate CDR3 protein sequences are folded into a single record with the most common DNA and genes. This sample gives 200,000 to 250,000 distinct CDR3 sequences in total; around 7.5% of them show up just once. The biggest ten clones account for approximately 6% of the sample. The treatment or condition label corresponds to: allogeneic hematopoietic cell transplantation with graft depleted of TCRalphabeta T cells and CD19 B cells.

Material: PBMCs, mostly from graft donor cells, obtained 180 days after TCRalphabeta/CD19-depleted stem cell transplant. The receptors originated from a male patient younger than 18 who had a stem cell transplant for acute lymphoblastic leukemia, so the T cells may come from the graft donor.

The table lists this clonotype with many counts. The chain employs TRBV19 and TRBJ2-5, with D possibly being TRBD1 (6 bases). Germline CDR1 reads LNHDA; CDR2 reads SQIVND (reference sequence). The ends were cut back, 8 bases at V and 5 bases at J, with 15 bases in the middle. This CDR3 has 13 residues. The CDR3 loop is CASFRDKKETQYF. Here the CDR3 DNA reads TGTGCCAGTTTCCGGGACAAGAAGGAGACCCAGTACTTC.

This clonotype was seen at least ten times. One end of the junction is discordant with germline, which a read error may explain. The chain employs TRBV5-1 and TRBJ2-5; D unclear. The CDR3 totals 15 residues. Germline CDR1 and CDR2: SGHRS and YFSETQ. CDR3 sequence reads: CASSFPSVSQEAQYF. The CDR3 region has the DNA TGCGCCAGCAGCTTCCCCAGTGTGTCGCAAGAGGCCCAGTACTTC.

Details on this clonotype: A much larger clone sits a single nucleotide away, making a read error possible. The chain employs TRBV6-1 and TRBJ1-5; 9 nucleotides agree with TRBD1. V lost 7 bases, J lost 8 bases, and 12 bases stayed unmatched. The CDR3 covers 15 residues. Germline-derived CDR1 and CDR2 are MNHNS and SASEGT. CDR3 protein: CASTTQGARNEPQHF. The CDR3 DNA sequence: TGTGCCAGCACCACACAGGGGGCCCGAAATGAGCCCCAGCATTTT.

This clonotype occurred many times. The chain is built from TRBV5-1 and TRBJ2-2; 9 bases line up with TRBD2. CDR1 is SGHRS, CDR2 YFSETQ, per germline. V was clipped by 1 base and J by 2 bases; unmatched bases: 6. This CDR3 comprises 17 residues. The CDR3 is CASSLLASGTNTGELFF. Written as DNA, the CDR3 is TGCGCCAGCAGCTTGTTAGCTAGCGGGACTAACACCGGGGAGCTGTTTTTT.

This clonotype was detected ten times or more. The V gene is TRBV20-1, the J gene TRBJ1-5; D gene unclear. The CDR3 totals 13 residues. The germline gives CDR1 DFQATT, CDR2 SNEGSKA (reference sequence). V was pared by 6 bases and J by 4 bases, with 13 bases between. CDR3 residues: CSARPGGNQPQHF. The DNA of the CDR3 is TGCAGTGCAAGGCCAGGAGGGAATCAGCCCCAGCATTTT.

The sample holds many counts of this clonotype. V gene TRBV9 combines with J gene TRBJ2-7; no clear D gene. The CDR3 runs 12 residues. Germline V gene data show CDR1 as SGDLS and CDR2 as YYNGEE. V was clipped by 7 bases and J by 5 bases, with 13 bases between them. The CDR3 sequence: CASGTSLNEQYF. The CDR3 region has the DNA TGTGCCAGCGGTACTTCTCTGAACGAGCAGTACTTC.

Many counts were recorded for this clonotype. The chain carries TRBV12-3 or TRBV12-4 and TRBJ1-1; D unclear. Trimming stripped 7 bases from V and 0 bases from J, with 9 bases between. The CDR3 runs to 13 residues. Written as DNA, the CDR3 is TGTGCCAGCACCCTCCTTATGAACACTGAAGCTTTCTTT. Encoded protein: CASTLLMNTEAFF.

This clonotype has a handful of counts. The chain has TRBV7-6 and TRBJ1-1; no firm D call. The CDR3 contains 15 residues. Looked up from germline, CDR1 is SGHVS and CDR2 is FNYEAQ. V gave up 4 bases and J gave up 0 bases, with 12 bases separating them. This CDR3 is CASSSLGQLNTEAFF. The DNA for the CDR3 is TGTGCCAGCAGCTCCCTGGGCCAGTTGAACACTGAAGCTTTCTTT.

This clonotype has a count of ten or more. J is TRBJ1-1 and V is TRBV10-3; D is ambiguous. Germline CDR1 ENHRY, CDR2 SYGVKD. The CDR3 consists of 15 residues. V was shortened by 5 bases and J by 6 bases, with 19 bases between the two germline ends. The DNA for the CDR3 is TGTGCCATCAGTAACCGAGGCTTCCAGACGCCTGAAGCTTTCTTT. This translates into CAISNRGFQTPEAFF.

This clonotype was seen a few times. For the CDR3, the DNA is TGTGCCAGCAGCTCCACTCCAACAGGGGTCGATGGCTACACCTTC. It translates to CASSSTPTGVDGYTF. The chain couples TRBV5-5 to TRBJ1-2, with 7 nucleotides matching TRBD1. The length of the CDR3 is 15 residues. With 3 bases clipped from V and 6 bases from J, the junction kept 11 bases outside the gene matches. The germline V gene encodes CDR1 SGHKS and CDR2 YYEKEE (reference sequence).

V gene TRBV23-1 combines with J gene TRBJ2-3; a weak D match, TRBD1 (5 bases). Being an ORF, TRBV23-1 has a function that is uncertain. V lost 4 bases, J lost 0 bases, and 11 bases lay in between. This CDR3 region has 15 residues. As DNA, the CDR3 is TGCGCCAGCAGTCCGACAGCAATTAGCACAGATACGCAGTATTTT. Amino acids: CASSPTAISTDTQYF.

At least ten counts were recorded for this clonotype. DNA for the CDR3: TGTGCCAGCAGCGCCTCTGGCTCTAGCGGGGGGGGAAATACGCAGTATTTT. Protein product: CASSASGSSGGGNTQYF. The chain uses TRBV7-2 and TRBJ2-3, with 12 nucleotides matching TRBD2. V shed 5 bases and J 7 bases; nucleotides not matched to a gene: 13. This CDR3 has 17 amino acids. Germline V gene sequence: CDR1 SGHTA, CDR2 FQGNSA.

Many counts were recorded for this clonotype. The rearrangement links TRBV12-3 or TRBV12-4 to TRBJ2-2; 9 positions match TRBD1. V lost 3 bases, J lost 5 bases, and 7 bases stayed unmatched. This CDR3 spans 16 amino acids. The CDR3 nucleotides are TGTGCCAGCAGTTTCATAACAGGGGGCACGACCGGGGAGCTGTTTTTT. It encodes CASSFITGGTTGELFF.

This clonotype was detected ten times or more. The V gene is TRBV18, the J gene TRBJ2-5; D call uncertain. The germline V gene encodes CDR1 KGHSH and CDR2 LQKENI. V lost 1 base and J lost 2, with 5 bases in between. The CDR3 covers 13 residues. In DNA, the CDR3 is TGTGCCAGCTCACCACTCCGGCAAGAGACCCAGTACTTC. Translation gives CASSPLRQETQYF.

This clonotype was counted many times. CDR3 sequence (DNA): TGTGCCAGCAGCGTCCGACTGACCCCGCCCACAGATACGCAGTATTTT. It encodes CASSVRLTPPTDTQYF. J is TRBJ2-3 and V is TRBV9, with D unresolved. The CDR3 is made up of 16 amino acids. Germline CDR1 is SGDLS and CDR2 is YYNGEE. V gave up 2 bases and J gave up 2 bases, with 15 bases separating them. The whole variable domain, filled in from reference TRBV9 and TRBJ2-3, reads DSGVTQTPKHLITATGQRVTLRCSPRSGDLSVYWYQQSLDQGLQFLIQYYNGEERAKGNILERFSAQQFPDLHSELNLSSLELGDSALYFCASSVRLTPPTDTQYFGPGTRLTVL.

This chain links TRBV11-2 with TRBJ2-1, with D possibly being TRBD1 or TRBD2 (6 bases each). Germline V gene lookup returns CDR1 SGHAT and CDR2 FQNNGV. V was shortened by 1 base and J by 4 bases, with 26 bases between the two germline ends. This CDR3 is built from 20 residues. The CDR3 here is CASSLGFGGQAASKYNEQFF. CDR3 nucleotides: TGTGCCAGCAGCTTAGGATTCGGGGGCCAGGCGGCCTCCAAGTACAATGAGCAGTTCTTC.

This clonotype occurred many times. The V gene is TRBV28, the J gene TRBJ2-7; 12 nucleotides align to TRBD2. CDR3 length equals 14 residues. The germline CDR1 and CDR2 sequences are MDHEN and SYDVKM. Trimming at V came to 6 bases and at J to 5 bases, leaving 5 bases not matched to a gene. Here the CDR3 reads CASRSSGRAHEQYF. The CDR3 nucleotides read TGTGCCAGCAGATCTAGCGGGAGGGCCCACGAGCAGTACTTC.

This clonotype was recorded at least ten times. CDR3 sequence: CASSFFNQPQHF. CDR3 DNA sequence: TGTGCCAGCAGTTTTTTCAATCAGCCCCAGCATTTT. The J gene is TRBJ1-5, the V gene TRBV12-3 or TRBV12-4, with no clear D. The CDR3 totals 12 residues. The V end was cut by 3 bases, the J end by 3 bases, with 3 bases between.

This chain joins TRBV19 and TRBJ2-7, with a weak D call TRBD1 (5 bases). The germline CDR1 and CDR2 sequences are LNHDA and SQIVND (reference sequence). CDR3 length: 14 amino acids. Trimming removed 3 bases from V and 6 bases from J, with 15 bases in between. CDR3 sequence reads: CASSIGAGYGEQYF. DNA of the CDR3: TGTGCCAGTAGTATTGGGGCCGGTTATGGCGAGCAGTACTTC.

This clonotype was picked up many times. V gene TRBV24-1 combines with J gene TRBJ1-1, with a possible D match to TRBD1 (5 bases). This CDR3 has 13 amino acids. V gave up 6 bases and J gave up 6 bases, with 13 bases separating them. Germline CDR1 reads KGHDR; CDR2 reads SFDVKD. CDR3 sequence reads: CATSSTRGPEAFF. The CDR3 nucleotides read TGTGCCACCAGTTCGACGCGGGGACCTGAAGCTTTCTTT.

This clonotype was counted at least ten times. This rearrangement joins TRBV28 to TRBJ1-6; possible D gene TRBD1, 6 bases. Trimming left V 6 bases short and J 4 bases short, with 10 bases between. The CDR3 has 14 residues. The germline CDR1 and CDR2 sequences are MDHEN and SYDVKM. The CDR3 is CASRGRGYNSPLHF. Written as DNA, the CDR3 is TGTGCCAGCAGGGGGAGGGGGTATAATTCACCCCTCCACTTT.

Many counts were recorded for this clonotype. J is TRBJ2-2 and V is TRBV28; either TRBD1 or TRBD2 may supply D (7 bases each). Germline CDR1 and CDR2: MDHEN and SYDVKM. The CDR3 length is 15 residues. The V gene lost 10 bases and the J gene lost 5 bases, with 20 bases spanning the gap. For the CDR3, the DNA is TGTGCCACACAGGGACCAGGGGGGGGAACCGGGGAGCTGTTTTTT. Encoded protein: CATQGPGGGTGELFF.

This clonotype occurred many times. This chain connects TRBV12-3 or TRBV12-4 to TRBJ1-2; no clear D. Trimming took 1 base from V and 8 from J, leaving 8 bases between them. The CDR3 has 12 amino acids. CDR3 sequence (DNA): TGTGCCAGCAGTTTAGGATTGCCCGGCTACACCTTC. The encoded protein is CASSLGLPGYTF.

This clonotype was observed at least ten times. This sequence joins TRBV12-3 or TRBV12-4 and TRBJ1-5, with no clear D. CDR3 length: 12 amino acids. Trimming took 2 bases from V and 6 from J, leaving 5 bases between them. CDR3 loop: CASSLRVQPQHF. The CDR3 DNA sequence: TGTGCCAGCAGTTTACGGGTTCAGCCCCAGCATTTT.

This clonotype has ten or more counts. This CDR3 reads CAISESGPLEYEQYF. DNA for the CDR3: TGTGCCATCAGTGAGTCGGGACCCCTAGAATACGAGCAGTACTTC. The J gene is TRBJ2-7, the V gene TRBV10-3; either TRBD1 or TRBD2 may supply D (5 bases each). The germline CDR1 and CDR2 sequences are ENHRY and SYGVKD. Trimming pared 0 bases from V and 4 bases from J, leaving 13 bases between. The CDR3 sequence is 15 residues long.

This clonotype was detected many times. The V call is TRBV20-1, the J call TRBJ2-3; no definite D call. Germline V gene sequence: CDR1 DFQATT, CDR2 SNEGSKA (reference sequence). V was clipped by 0 bases and J by 3 bases, with 10 bases between them. CDR3 length equals 14 residues. CDR3 residues: CSARDGVGTDTQYF. CDR3 sequence (DNA): TGCAGTGCTAGAGATGGGGTGGGGACAGATACGCAGTATTTT.

This clonotype was recorded at least ten times. The gene calls are TRBV4-1 and TRBJ2-7; 7 bases match TRBD2. Germline V CDR1 and CDR2: MGHRA, YSYEKL. The trim removed 3 bases at V and 3 bases at J, leaving 8 bases unmatched. This CDR3 is 15 amino acids long. CDR3 coding DNA: TGCGCCAGCAGCCAGCTAACTAGCGCGCTCTACGAGCAGTACTTC. Translating it yields CASSQLTSALYEQYF.

V gene TRBV21-1 combines with J gene TRBJ2-7; TRBD1, the table's D call, lacks a check against the DNA. TRBV21-1 is shown as a pseudogene. This CDR3 is 14 amino acids long. CDR3 nucleotide sequence: TGTGCCAGACGGGACAGGGACCCTTCCTACGAGCAGTACTTC. It is translated as CARRDRDPSYEQYF.

The J gene is TRBJ2-5, the V gene TRBV6-5, with D perhaps matching TRBD1 or TRBD2 (5 bases each). This CDR3 is built from 15 residues. CDR1 is MNHEY, CDR2 SVGAGI, per germline. V was pared by 6 bases and J by 2 bases, with 16 bases between. The CDR3 bases are TGTGCCAGCAGCCACGCGAGGGGTGAACAAGAGACCCAGTACTTC. Protein: CASSHARGEQETQYF.

This clonotype has ten or more counts. The V and J genes are TRBV4-2 and TRBJ2-1; no firm D call. The germline V gene has CDR1 LGHNA and CDR2 YNFKEQ. This CDR3 is 13 amino acids long. V gave up 1 base and J gave up 9 bases, with 10 bases separating them. CDR3 in DNA: TGTGCCAGCAGCCAAGCTCGGTTGGGTGAGCAGTTCTTC. It codes for CASSQARLGEQFF.

This clonotype was counted many times. The V and J genes are TRBV7-2 and TRBJ1-1; possibly TRBD1 for D (6 bases). The V gene lost 3 bases and the J gene lost 4 bases, with 12 bases spanning the gap. The CDR3 covers 14 residues. CDR1 is SGHTA, CDR2 FQGNSA, per germline. CDR3: CASSLPGTPTEAFF. In DNA, the CDR3 is TGTGCCAGCAGCTTGCCCGGGACACCCACTGAAGCTTTCTTT.